The 20 T cell receptor beta chains listed next were all sequenced from one sample in a study of cytomegalovirus exposure and HLA in healthy donors. The PCR made use of 60 Vbeta and 13 Jbeta primers. Some clones are missing from TCRdb's copy, which holds only in-frame ones; the method was immunoSEQ multiplex PCR. The sample records tens of thousands of clones, 63% being singletons. Material: PBMCs. The receptors stem from a man aged 25 to 45 in good health and CMV-seropositive.

This clone was seen only a few times. This chain connects TRBV21-1 to TRBJ2-3; the table's TRBD1 call for D was not verified on the DNA. TRBV21-1 represents a pseudogene. This CDR3 has 15 residues. The CDR3 reads CASSKVPGSTDTQYF. In nucleotides, the CDR3 is TGTGCCAGCAGCAAAGTCCCAGGGAGCACAGATACGCAGTATTTT.

This rearrangement joins TRBV5-6 to TRBJ2-7; 7 nucleotides match TRBD2. The germline gives CDR1 SGHDT, CDR2 YYEEEE. This CDR3 has 17 residues. With V trimmed by 4 bases and J by 5 bases, 18 bases remained unmatched. CDR3 amino acids: CASSPDPSGGSMNEQYF. The CDR3 DNA is TGTGCCAGCAGCCCGGACCCAAGTGGCGGGAGTATGAACGAGCAGTACTTC.

The V gene is TRBV6-1, the J gene TRBJ2-3, with D maybe TRBD1 (5 bases). The germline V and J ends were trimmed by 7 bases and 4 bases, with 15 bases remaining between them. Germline-derived CDR1 and CDR2 are MNHNS and SASEGT. The CDR3 has 14 residues. The CDR3 region is CASTPGNGADTQYF. CDR3 DNA sequence: TGTGCCAGCACCCCAGGGAATGGGGCAGATACGCAGTATTTT.

The chain links TRBV28 to TRBJ2-2; 9 bases agree with TRBD1. The V segment lost 3 bases and the J segment 5 bases; nucleotides outside the gene matches: 16. CDR3 length: 19 residues. Germline loops: CDR1 MDHEN, CDR2 SYDVKM. The chain's CDR3 is CASSLWTGVGVRLTGELFF. Here the CDR3 DNA reads TGTGCCAGCAGTTTGTGGACAGGGGTCGGGGTTAGGTTGACCGGGGAGCTGTTTTTT.

The rearrangement uses TRBV7-5 and TRBJ1-5; the table's TRBD1 call for D was not verified on the DNA. TRBV7-5 is a pseudogene. This CDR3 comprises 13 residues. DNA for the CDR3: TGTGTCAGAAGCTTAGTACAGCATCAGCCCCAGCATTTT. Protein product: CVRSLVQHQPQHF.

The chain recombines TRBV2 with TRBJ1-3; 9 bases are shared with TRBD1. J lost 2 bases, V lost 6 bases, and 8 bases had no gene match. Germline V gene lookup returns CDR1 SNHLY and CDR2 FYNNEI. The CDR3 has 16 amino acids. CDR3 DNA sequence: TGTGCCAGCAGACCGGGACAGGGTAGGCCTGGAAACACCATATATTTT. Residues: CASRPGQGRPGNTIYF.

The chain combines TRBV5-6 with TRBJ2-1, with unresolved D. Trimming removed 4 bases from V and 8 bases from J, with 19 bases in between. Per the germline V gene, CDR1 is SGHDT and CDR2 is YYEEEE. CDR3 length equals 15 residues. The CDR3 DNA follows: TGTGCCAGCAGCAATGGAGTCCCCCGTGGCGATGAGCAGTTCTTC. It translates to CASSNGVPRGDEQFF.

This clone was recorded once. The chain's CDR3 is CASSQTLAGLPYEQYF. DNA for the CDR3: TGTGCCAGCAGCCAAACACTAGCGGGCCTTCCCTACGAGCAGTACTTC. V is TRBV5-4 and J is TRBJ2-7, with 9 bases fitting TRBD2. The CDR3 totals 16 residues. The V gene end was trimmed by 4 bases and the J gene end by 2 bases; junction bases not matched to a gene: 10. Looked up from germline, CDR1 is SGHNT and CDR2 is YYREEE (reference sequence). Combining the CDR3 with reference TRBV5-4 and TRBJ2-7 gives the whole variable domain ETGVTQSPTHLIKTRGQQVTLRCSSQSGHNTVSWYQQALGQGPQFIFQYYREEENGRGNFPPRFSGLQFPNYSSELNVNALELDDSALYLCASSQTLAGLPYEQYFGPGTRLTVT.

The chain has TRBV15 and TRBJ2-1; D is possibly TRBD1 (5 bases). Trimming cost V 1 base and J 0 bases, with 13 bases left between them. This CDR3 has 17 residues. Per germline, CDR1 LNHNV and CDR2 YYDKDF (reference sequence). The CDR3, as DNA: TGTGCCACCAGCAGAGGCGTGACAGTAGGCTCCTACAATGAGCAGTTCTTC. It yields the protein CATSRGVTVGSYNEQFF. Using reference TRBV15 and TRBJ2-1 for the parts outside the CDR3, the full variable domain is DAMVIQNPRYQVTQFGKPVTLSCSQTLNHNVMYWYQQKSSQAPKLLFHYYDKDFNNEADTPDNFQSRRPNTSFCFLDIRSPGLGDTAMYLCATSRGVTVGSYNEQFFGPGTRLTVL.

This clone was found a few times. This chain links TRBV15 with TRBJ2-7; D remains unclear. Deletions cut 0 bases from V and 10 bases from J, with 10 bases between. CDR1 and CDR2 from the germline V gene are LNHNV and YYDKDF (reference sequence). This CDR3 has 12 amino acids. The CDR3 sequence: CATSRDTQSQYF. The CDR3 nucleotides read TGTGCCACCAGCAGAGATACCCAGTCCCAGTACTTC. Combining the CDR3 with reference TRBV15 and TRBJ2-7 gives the whole variable domain DAMVIQNPRYQVTQFGKPVTLSCSQTLNHNVMYWYQQKSSQAPKLLFHYYDKDFNNEADTPDNFQSRRPNTSFCFLDIRSPGLGDTAMYLCATSRDTQSQYFGPGTRLTVT.

V gene TRBV29-1 combines with J gene TRBJ1-1; unclear D gene. CDR3 length equals 13 residues. Trimming left V 0 bases short and J 1 base short, with 6 bases between. The germline V gene encodes CDR1 SQVTM and CDR2 ANQGSEA. The CDR3 region is CSVEESGNTEAFF. The CDR3 coding sequence is TGCAGCGTTGAAGAGTCCGGGAACACTGAAGCTTTCTTT.

The chain joins TRBV6-5 to TRBJ1-1; 7 bases are shared with TRBD1. CDR1 is MNHEY and CDR2 is SVGAGI in the germline V gene. This CDR3 region has 15 residues. Unmatched junction bases numbered 3, after V lost 1 base and J lost 1 base. The CDR3 nucleotides are TGTGCCAGCAGTTACTTTGACAGGGCGAACACTGAAGCTTTCTTT. Its protein product is CASSYFDRANTEAFF.

The chain recombines TRBV19 with TRBJ2-1; 9 bases line up with TRBD2. Germline CDR1 LNHDA, CDR2 SQIVND (reference sequence). This CDR3 contains 15 residues. V lost 8 bases, J lost 10 bases, and 15 bases stayed unmatched. CDR3 amino acids: CASGRFSGSLGEQFF. The CDR3 bases are TGTGCCAGTGGGAGATTTAGCGGGAGTTTGGGCGAGCAGTTCTTC.

This clone was seen a handful of times. The CDR3 region is CASSLTTQGDEQFF. DNA for the CDR3: TGTGCCAGCAGCCTTACGACCCAGGGCGATGAGCAGTTCTTC. This chain connects TRBV13 to TRBJ2-1; a weak D match, TRBD1 (5 bases). This CDR3 contains 14 residues. V dropped 5 bases and J dropped 8 bases, with 16 bases sitting between them. The germline V gene has CDR1 PRHDT and CDR2 FYEKMQ (reference sequence).

The CDR3 here is CASSSRQGASYEQYF. In nucleotides, the CDR3 is TGCGCCAGCAGCTCCCGACAGGGGGCCTCCTACGAGCAGTACTTC. This chain connects TRBV5-1 to TRBJ2-7; 10 nucleotides match TRBD1. The CDR3 has 15 residues. The junction had 3 bases not matched to a gene; V was cut back by 3 bases and J by 0 bases. The germline CDR1 and CDR2 sequences are SGHRS and YFSETQ.

This clone was found a few times. This rearrangement joins TRBV19 to TRBJ2-7; 9 bases line up with TRBD1. Germline V lookup: CDR1 LNHDA, CDR2 SQIVND (reference sequence). V dropped 3 bases and J dropped 3; count of bases not matched to a gene: 0. This CDR3 is built from 13 residues. The DNA of the CDR3 is TGTGCCAGTAGTATGGGACAGGGCTACGAGCAGTACTTC. It yields the protein CASSMGQGYEQYF. The complete variable domain, with remaining parts taken from reference TRBV19 and TRBJ2-7, reads DGGITQSPKYLFRKEGQNVTLSCEQNLNHDAMYWYRQDPGQGLRLIYYSQIVNDFQKGDIAEGYSVSREKKESFPLTVTSAQKNPTAFYLCASSMGQGYEQYFGPGTRLTVT.

In this sample, this clone turned up once. This chain joins TRBV27 and TRBJ1-5, with TRBD1 identical over 7 bases. Germline trimming cut 5 bases from V and 7 bases from J; bases unmatched to any gene: 8. Germline V gene data show CDR1 as MNHEY and CDR2 as SMNVEV (reference sequence). This CDR3 spans 14 amino acids. In DNA, the CDR3 is TGTGCCAGCAGTCCCCGACAGGGTCGGCAGCCCCAGCATTTT. Translation gives CASSPRQGRQPQHF.

This clone is a singleton in its sample. This rearrangement joins TRBV4-1 to TRBJ1-6; 7 positions agree with TRBD1. The CDR3 sequence is 15 residues long. Germline CDR1 reads MGHRA; CDR2 reads YSYEKL. After removal of 1 base from V and 6 bases from J, the junction contained 3 bases not matched to a gene. CDR3 residues: CASSQGGQFNSPLHF. The DNA for the CDR3 is TGCGCCAGCAGCCAAGGGGGACAGTTTAATTCACCCCTCCACTTT.

The V and J genes are TRBV4-1 and TRBJ2-7; 7 bases agree with TRBD2. V shed 4 bases, J shed 4 bases, and the junction held 13 bases outside the gene matches. The CDR3 has 16 residues. Looked up from germline, CDR1 is MGHRA and CDR2 is YSYEKL. The CDR3 coding sequence is TGCGCCAGCAGCCGCCTCCTACTAGCGTTCCCTTACGAGCAGTACTTC. Its translation: CASSRLLLAFPYEQYF.

A few counts support this clone. The genes are TRBV30 and TRBJ2-7, with D uncertain. The ends were cut back, 0 bases at V and 6 bases at J, with 9 bases in the middle. CDR3 size: 12 residues. From germline, CDR1 is GTSNPN and CDR2 SVGIG (reference sequence). The CDR3 reads CAWSVETSEQYF. The CDR3, as DNA: TGTGCCTGGAGTGTAGAGACAAGCGAGCAGTACTTC.